Listed here are 13 T cell receptor beta chains from one sample, sequenced in a study of T cell responses to AZD1222 COVID-19 vaccine. Libraries were prepared by immunoSEQ multiplex PCR; TCRdb keeps only in-frame clonotypes and omits some of them. Of tens of thousands of clones in the sample, under 85% are singletons; the top ten hold around 50%. The sample consisted of peripheral blood, taken on day 0 of AZD1222 vaccination. The receptors shown here come from an adult in good health.

The V call is TRBV7-2, the J call TRBJ2-7; D ambiguous. Trimming took off 1 base at V and 2 bases at J, with 9 bases between the two ends. The CDR3 sequence is 14 residues long. CDR1 SGHTA and CDR2 FQGNSA come from the germline V gene. CDR3 nucleotides: TGTGCCAGCAGCTTAGTGGTAGGGACCTACGAGCAGTACTTC. This codes for CASSLVVGTYEQYF.

V and J are TRBV28 and TRBJ1-2; 10 nucleotides agree with TRBD1. Trimming took 6 bases from V and 8 from J; bases not matched to a gene: 6. The CDR3 has 13 residues. Per the germline V gene, CDR1 is MDHEN and CDR2 is SYDVKM. The DNA of the CDR3 is TGTGCCAGCAGAAAGACAGGGGGCGACGGCTACACCTTC. Translating it yields CASRKTGGDGYTF.

This clone was recorded only once. The chain uses TRBV27 and TRBJ1-6; 7 bases line up with TRBD1. The CDR3 contains 16 residues. Germline V CDR1 and CDR2: MNHEY, SMNVEV (reference sequence). With 2 bases clipped from V and 7 bases from J, the junction kept 8 bases outside the gene matches. The CDR3 spells CASSLTGDSANSPLHF. The CDR3 DNA reads as TGTGCCAGCAGTTTAACCGGGGACAGCGCCAATTCACCCCTCCACTTT.

The gene calls are TRBV29-1 and TRBJ2-5; D is perhaps TRBD2 (6 bases). CDR1 and CDR2 from the germline V gene are SQVTM and ANQGSEA. The CDR3 totals 13 residues. The ends were cut back, 7 bases at V and 4 bases at J, with 16 bases in the middle. The CDR3 nucleotides are TGCAGCGCCCGGAGGGGAGACGTAGAGACCCAGTACTTC. It specifies CSARRGDVETQYF.

The genes are TRBV10-3 and TRBJ2-1, with 8 bases aligning to TRBD2. The V and J ends lost 0 bases and 9 bases, in that order; junction bases with no gene match: 7. Germline-derived CDR1 and CDR2 are ENHRY and SYGVKD. This CDR3 spans 15 amino acids. The CDR3: CAISESSSGEGEQFF. For the CDR3, the DNA is TGTGCCATCAGTGAGTCGAGTAGCGGGGAGGGTGAGCAGTTCTTC.

J is TRBJ2-5 and V is TRBV19; tentative D call: TRBD2 (6 bases). This CDR3 region has 13 residues. Per germline, CDR1 LNHDA and CDR2 SQIVND (reference sequence). V was cut by 3 bases and J by 4 bases, with 9 bases left in between. CDR3 in amino acids: CASSIPAGETQYF. In DNA form, the CDR3 reads TGTGCCAGTAGTATCCCAGCGGGAGAGACCCAGTACTTC. The variable domain in full, with the rest retrieved from reference TRBV19 and TRBJ2-5, is DGGITQSPKYLFRKEGQNVTLSCEQNLNHDAMYWYRQDPGQGLRLIYYSQIVNDFQKGDIAEGYSVSREKKESFPLTVTSAQKNPTAFYLCASSIPAGETQYFGPGTRLLVL.

This clone appeared a single time. The chain couples TRBV6-1 to TRBJ2-7; D ambiguous. This CDR3 has 11 amino acids. The V and J ends lost 2 bases and 4 bases respectively, with 3 bases between them. Looked up from germline, CDR1 is MNHNS and CDR2 is SASEGT. The CDR3 DNA sequence: TGTGCCAGCAGTGAACGATACGAGCAGTACTTC. It codes for CASSERYEQYF.

This chain connects TRBV15 to TRBJ2-3; 9 nucleotides agree with TRBD2. CDR3 size: 18 residues. Per germline, CDR1 LNHNV and CDR2 YYDKDF (reference sequence). The V and J ends lost 3 bases and 5 bases, in that order; junction bases with no gene match: 15. In nucleotides, the CDR3 is TGTGCCACCAGCAGCGGCGGCGGGAGGGCCGGTCGTCTAGATACGCAGTATTTT. As protein: CATSSGGGRAGRLDTQYF.

V is TRBV24-1 and J is TRBJ1-2; 9 positions match TRBD1. J lost 7 bases, V lost 3 bases, and 8 bases had no gene match. Germline CDR1 KGHDR, CDR2 SFDVKD. The CDR3 sequence is 15 residues long. In nucleotides, the CDR3 is TGTGCCACCAGTGATAACCGGGACAGGGTCGGTGGCTACACCTTC. Translated: CATSDNRDRVGGYTF.

The CDR3 loop reads CSVEVPSSGNTIYF. The CDR3 region has the DNA TGCAGCGTTGAGGTCCCCAGCTCTGGAAACACCATATATTTT. V and J are TRBV29-1 and TRBJ1-3; D remains unclear. The CDR3 runs to 14 residues. Germline-derived CDR1 and CDR2 are SQVTM and ANQGSEA. Between the trimmed V and J ends, which lost 3 bases and 0 bases, there was a span of 9 bases. The full variable domain, in which reference TRBV29-1 and TRBJ1-3 provide the parts outside the CDR3, is SAVISQKPSRDICQRGTSLTIQCQVDSQVTMMFWYRQQPGQSLTLIATANQGSEATYESGFVIDKFPISRPNLTFSTLTVSNMSPEDSSIYLCSVEVPSSGNTIYFGEGSWLTVV.

This clone has only a few counts. V is TRBV19 and J is TRBJ2-1, with TRBD2 matching over 14 bases. This CDR3 contains 20 residues. Looked up from germline, CDR1 is LNHDA and CDR2 is SQIVND (reference sequence). Germline trimming cut 1 base from V and 0 bases from J; bases unmatched to any gene: 8. Here the CDR3 reads CASSIGVGLAGVSSYNEQFF. CDR3 nucleotide sequence: TGTGCCAGTAGTATAGGGGTGGGACTAGCGGGGGTGAGCTCCTACAATGAGCAGTTCTTC. The full variable domain, rest sourced from reference TRBV19 and TRBJ2-1, is DGGITQSPKYLFRKEGQNVTLSCEQNLNHDAMYWYRQDPGQGLRLIYYSQIVNDFQKGDIAEGYSVSREKKESFPLTVTSAQKNPTAFYLCASSIGVGLAGVSSYNEQFFGPGTRLTVL.

The chain joins TRBV5-1 to TRBJ1-4, with 8 bases aligning to TRBD1. CDR1 and CDR2 (germline): SGHRS, YFSETQ. The trim removed 4 bases at V and 1 base at J, leaving 9 bases unmatched. CDR3 size: 17 residues. This CDR3 is CASSLTGAIGTNEKLFF. The DNA of the CDR3 is TGCGCCAGCAGCCTGACAGGGGCGATTGGAACTAATGAAAAACTGTTTTTT.

The chain is built from TRBV11-3 and TRBJ2-1; no clear D. Germline CDR1 reads SGHNT; CDR2 reads YENEEA. V was cut by 10 bases and J by 0 bases, with 10 bases left in between. The CDR3 runs 13 residues. The CDR3 loop is CAKTILSYNEQFF. The CDR3 DNA is TGTGCCAAAACTATCCTCTCCTACAATGAGCAGTTCTTC.